One and the same sample provided the 26 T cell receptor beta chains below, sequenced in a study of early T cells in non-severe SARS-CoV-2 infection. MiXCR, run by TCRdb on the 5' RACE reads, gives a single entry per CDR3 protein. The sample yields 60,000 to 65,000 distinct CDR3 sequences, about 12% seen once. Input material: whole blood. Every receptor here comes from an adult who was a healthcare worker with PCR-confirmed SARS-CoV-2 infection or an uninfected control (not recorded which).

This chain's CDR3 is CASSVAARRTDTQYF. The CDR3 DNA follows: TGTGCCAGCAGCGTAGCAGCGCGGCGCACAGATACGCAGTATTTT. J is TRBJ2-3 and V is TRBV9; D is undetermined. Trimming removed 0 bases at V and 1 base at J, with 9 bases between. Looked up from germline, CDR1 is SGDLS and CDR2 is YYNGEE. The CDR3 loop spans 15 amino acids. Supplemented by reference TRBV9 and TRBJ2-3, the full variable domain reads DSGVTQTPKHLITATGQRVTLRCSPRSGDLSVYWYQQSLDQGLQFLIQYYNGEERAKGNILERFSAQQFPDLHSELNLSSLELGDSALYFCASSVAARRTDTQYFGPGTRLTVL.

This clonotype has a count of ten or more. The chain recombines TRBV5-1 with TRBJ1-2, with TRBD1 identical over 7 bases. The V and J ends lost 3 bases and 0 bases, in that order; junction bases with no gene match: 2. There are 14 residues in the CDR3. Germline CDR1 reads SGHRS; CDR2 reads YFSETQ. CDR3 residues: CASSSGGTNYGYTF. The CDR3, as DNA: TGCGCCAGCAGCTCAGGGGGGACTAACTATGGCTACACCTTC.

The V and J genes are TRBV12-3 or TRBV12-4 and TRBJ1-1, with 7 bases aligning to TRBD1. The CDR3 sequence is 16 residues long. Trimming took 5 bases from V and 4 from J; bases not matched to a gene: 13. CDR3 nucleotides: TGTGCCAGCAGTCCGAGAGGGGGCGCCGGCGGCACTGAAGCTTTCTTT. Translation: CASSPRGGAGGTEAFF.

The table lists this clonotype with many counts. One junction end does not reproduce the germline sequence, and a read error may be involved. This rearrangement joins TRBV7-2 to TRBJ1-6; maybe TRBD1 (6 bases). The CDR3 covers 15 residues. In germline, CDR1 is SGHTA, CDR2 FQGNSA. The CDR3 DNA is TGTGCCAGCAGCTACTTCCAGGGGAGTGCTTCACCCCTCCGCTTT. It translates to CASSYFQGSASPLRF.

V is TRBV28 and J is TRBJ1-2; the match to TRBD1 covers 7 bases. This CDR3 is built from 14 residues. The V gene's germline CDR1 is MDHEN and CDR2 SYDVKM. V was pared by 3 bases and J by 8 bases, with 9 bases of the junction left unmatched. The CDR3 DNA reads as TGTGCCAGCAGTTTCCCCGGACAGGTGGGCGGCTACACCTTC. Its protein is CASSFPGQVGGYTF.

The chain employs TRBV9 and TRBJ2-1; either TRBD1 or TRBD2 may supply D (5 bases each). Germline CDR1 and CDR2: SGDLS and YYNGEE. The germline V and J ends were trimmed by 3 bases and 4 bases, with 11 bases remaining between them. This CDR3 region has 14 residues. DNA of the CDR3: TGTGCCAGCAGCGAGAGGGACCAGTACAATGAGCAGTTCTTC. Amino acid sequence: CASSERDQYNEQFF.

This chain connects TRBV2 to TRBJ1-5; D is unclear. Germline V CDR1 and CDR2: SNHLY, FYNNEI. V gave up 3 bases and J gave up 4 bases, with 1 base separating them. This CDR3 region has 11 residues. CDR3 sequence (DNA): TGTGCCAGCAGTGATAATCAGCCCCAGCATTTT. It is translated as CASSDNQPQHF. Supplemented by reference TRBV2 and TRBJ1-5, the full variable domain reads EPEVTQTPSHQVTQMGQEVILRCVPISNHLYFYWYRQILGQKVEFLVSFYNNEISEKSEIFDDQFSVERPDGSNFTLKIRSTKLEDSAMYFCASSDNQPQHFGDGTRLSIL.

This chain joins TRBV6-1 and TRBJ2-7; D is undetermined. V lost 1 base, J lost 1 base, and 2 bases lay in between. Germline CDR1 reads MNHNS; CDR2 reads SASEGT. The CDR3 contains 12 residues. Here the CDR3 DNA reads TGTGCCAGCAGTGAAGGGTCCTACGAGCAGTACTTC. It encodes CASSEGSYEQYF.

In the case of this clonotype: The junction departs from the called germline gene at one end, perhaps through a read error. The chain combines TRBV29-1 with TRBJ1-2; 10 positions agree with TRBD1. The CDR3 sequence is 13 residues long. Per the germline V gene, CDR1 is SQVTM and CDR2 is ANQGSEA. The CDR3 spells CSDLDRGNYGFTF. Here the CDR3 DNA reads TGCAGCGACTTGGACAGGGGGAACTATGGCTTCACCTTC.

This clonotype was seen many times. The chain is built from TRBV7-9 and TRBJ2-7, with D perhaps assigned TRBD1 or TRBD2 (7 bases each). Trimming stripped 7 bases from V and 4 bases from J, with 11 bases between. Germline lookup yields CDR1 SEHNR and CDR2 FQNEAQ (reference sequence). This CDR3 comprises 12 residues. CDR3 coding DNA: TGTGCCAGCAACCAGGGGGGGTACGAGCAGTACTTC. Translated, it gives CASNQGGYEQYF.

This sequence joins TRBV20-1 and TRBJ2-7; either TRBD1 or TRBD2 may fit D (5 bases each). From germline, CDR1 is DFQATT and CDR2 SNEGSKA (reference sequence). The CDR3 spans 15 residues. The V and J ends lost 3 bases and 3 bases respectively, with 18 bases between them. DNA for the CDR3: TGCAGTGCTAGTAAGTTGGGGGACGCAGACTACGAGCAGTACTTC. This codes for CSASKLGDADYEQYF.

This chain connects TRBV20-1 to TRBJ1-1, with D unresolved. V dropped 6 bases and J dropped 6 bases, with 17 bases sitting between them. Germline loops: CDR1 DFQATT, CDR2 SNEGSKA (reference sequence). CDR3 length: 13 amino acids. In DNA, the CDR3 is TGCAGTGCCCCTGGGCCCCCAACACCTGAAGCTTTCTTT. This encodes CSAPGPPTPEAFF.

This clonotype has ten or more counts. The CDR3 protein is CASSAGQASNQPQHF. For the CDR3, the DNA is TGTGCCAGCAGCGCCGGACAGGCCAGCAATCAGCCCCAGCATTTT. The chain has TRBV5-5 and TRBJ1-5, with 7 bases lining up with TRBD1. V shed 4 bases and J 1 base; nucleotides not matched to a gene: 5. Germline V CDR1 and CDR2: SGHKS, YYEKEE (reference sequence). CDR3 length: 15 residues.

This clonotype was observed a few times. The chain joins TRBV13 to TRBJ2-5; weak D call: TRBD2 (5 bases). Germline V CDR1 and CDR2: PRHDT, FYEKMQ (reference sequence). This CDR3 is 13 amino acids long. Trimming cost V 5 bases and J 5 bases, with 12 bases left between them. Written as DNA, the CDR3 is TGTGCCAGCAGCCTAGCCGCCCGGGAGACCCAGTACTTC. It codes for CASSLAARETQYF.

CDR3 nucleotides: TGCAGTGCTAGAGGAGGGGGGAACACCGGGGAGCTGTTTTTT. Translation: CSARGGGNTGELFF. The chain is built from TRBV20-1 and TRBJ2-2; D perhaps matches TRBD1 (6 bases). Per the germline V gene, CDR1 is DFQATT and CDR2 is SNEGSKA (reference sequence). The CDR3 is 14 amino acids. Trimming took off 1 base at V and 1 base at J, with 7 bases between the two ends.

With regard to this clonotype: A much bigger clone sits one base away, suggesting this may be a read error. The chain recombines TRBV7-2 with TRBJ2-3; 9 bases are a match to TRBD1. V shed 5 bases and J 7 bases; nucleotides not matched to a gene: 10. Germline CDR1 is SGHTA and CDR2 is FQGNSA. The length of the CDR3 is 15 residues. The CDR3, as DNA: TGTGCCAGCAGCCTGGGACAGGGTGTAACAAATACGCAGTATTTT. Its translation is CASSLGQGVTNTQYF.

In this sample, this clonotype turned up many times. The genes are TRBV7-6 and TRBJ1-4; D ambiguous. The CDR3 runs to 19 residues. V was pared by 5 bases and J by 0 bases, with 22 bases between. Germline assignment: CDR1 SGHVS and CDR2 FNYEAQ. Here the CDR3 reads CASSLNPSRTDSTNEKLFF. The CDR3 coding sequence is TGTGCCAGCAGCCTTAACCCCAGCCGGACGGACTCAACTAATGAAAAACTGTTTTTT.

This clonotype has a count of ten or more. The V call is TRBV7-2, the J call TRBJ2-5; D is ambiguous. The CDR3 has 15 residues. The V end lost 7 bases, the J end lost 1 base, and 16 bases lay between the germline ends. Germline assignment: CDR1 SGHTA and CDR2 FQGNSA. CDR3 amino acids: CASTGANRLQETQYF. In DNA, the CDR3 is TGTGCCAGCACCGGCGCTAATAGGCTCCAAGAGACCCAGTACTTC.

The genes are TRBV6-6 and TRBJ1-5; D is unresolved. Trimming took off 2 bases at V and 3 bases at J, with 8 bases between the two ends. The CDR3 is 14 amino acids. CDR1 and CDR2 (germline): MNHNY, SVGAGI (reference sequence). For the CDR3, the DNA is TGTGCCAGCAGTTACGACGCGTTCAATCAGCCCCAGCATTTT. Its protein product is CASSYDAFNQPQHF.

On this clonotype: A much bigger clone sits one base away, suggesting this may be a read error. This chain links TRBV27 with TRBJ1-5; the D is unclear. Germline V gives CDR1 MNHEY, CDR2 SMNVEV (reference sequence). With 4 bases removed from V and 4 bases from J, the gap between germline ends came to 11 bases. CDR3 size: 14 residues. The CDR3, as DNA: TGTGCCAGCAGTTACACAGACCCTAATCAGCCCCAGCATTTT. As protein: CASSYTDPNQPQHF.

The chain is built from TRBV29-1 and TRBJ2-1, with TRBD1 matching 10 bases. Germline lookup yields CDR1 SQVTM and CDR2 ANQGSEA. There are 12 residues in the CDR3. Trimming at V came to 7 bases and at J to 6 bases, leaving 3 bases not matched to a gene. As DNA, the CDR3 is TGCAGCGGTCGGGACAGGGGCAATGAGCAGTTCTTC. This gives the protein CSGRDRGNEQFF.

Concerning this clonotype: A read error is possible here, since a much larger clone lies one base away. This sequence joins TRBV7-9 and TRBJ1-2; possibly TRBD1 for D (5 bases). The CDR3 runs to 14 residues. Per the germline V gene, CDR1 is SEHNR and CDR2 is FQNEAQ (reference sequence). The CDR3 protein is CASSFSGGSYAYTF. The CDR3, as DNA: TGTGCCAGCAGCTTCTCGGGGGGGTCCTATGCCTACACCTTC.

This clonotype was recorded many times. This chain joins TRBV28 and TRBJ2-2; TRBD2 aligns across 10 bases. Trimming removed 6 bases from V and 4 bases from J; junction bases left unmatched: 8. Germline lookup yields CDR1 MDHEN and CDR2 SYDVKM. CDR3 length: 16 amino acids. The CDR3: CASRASGSIRTGELFF. The CDR3 nucleotides are TGTGCCAGCAGGGCTAGCGGGAGTATCCGCACCGGGGAGCTGTTTTTT.

There are many counts of this clonotype. The J gene is TRBJ2-7, the V gene TRBV20-1; 9 bases map to TRBD2. This CDR3 contains 14 residues. From germline, CDR1 is DFQATT and CDR2 SNEGSKA (reference sequence). Trimming cost V 5 bases and J 2 bases; bases outside gene matches: 7. CDR3: CSAEGGGRAYEQYF. The CDR3 coding sequence is TGCAGTGCTGAAGGGGGCGGGAGGGCCTACGAGCAGTACTTC.

The rearrangement uses TRBV20-1 and TRBJ2-7; 7 bases map to TRBD2. V was clipped by 5 bases and J by 2 bases; unmatched bases: 12. Per germline, CDR1 DFQATT and CDR2 SNEGSKA (reference sequence). The CDR3 contains 15 residues. The CDR3 bases are TGCAGTGCTCGGTTCCCCACTAGCGCCGCCTACGAGCAGTACTTC. Protein sequence: CSARFPTSAAYEQYF.

The chain carries TRBV3-1 and TRBJ2-1, with 8 bases matching TRBD2. J gave up 4 bases and V 4 bases, and 12 bases lay outside the gene matches. Germline-derived CDR1 and CDR2 are LGHDT and YNNKEL (reference sequence). CDR3 length: 17 amino acids. The CDR3 here is CASSRQLTSGPYNEQFF. The DNA of the CDR3 is TGTGCCAGCAGCCGTCAACTTACTAGCGGACCATACAATGAGCAGTTCTTC.